Listed here are 6 T cell receptor beta chains from one sample, sequenced in a study of identical twins. TCRdb reprocessed the 5' RACE reads with MiXCR, giving one entry per CDR3 protein. The sample includes around 650,000 distinct CDR3 sequences, under 8.5% of them seen just once. This sample was also put to use in a study of yellow fever vaccine responses in identical twins.

What was sequenced was PBMCs. Receptors were obtained from a woman in her late teens or twenties in good health.

This clonotype was observed many times. DNA for the CDR3: TGTGCCAGCAGCCAAGGGATGGGAGGGCCGAATACGCAGTATTTT. Protein sequence: CASSQGMGGPNTQYF. The chain is built from TRBV3-1 and TRBJ2-3; 7 bases match TRBD2. The CDR3 runs to 15 residues. V was clipped by 1 base and J by 7 bases; unmatched bases: 8. CDR1 is LGHDT and CDR2 is YNNKEL in the germline V gene (reference sequence).

This clonotype was counted many times. The gene calls are TRBV5-1 and TRBJ2-5; D remains unclear. Germline-derived CDR1 and CDR2 are SGHRS and YFSETQ. The CDR3 totals 12 residues. V dropped 0 bases and J dropped 5 bases, with 5 bases sitting between them. The CDR3 is CASSLAAETQYF. CDR3 bases: TGCGCCAGCAGCTTGGCCGCGGAGACCCAGTACTTC.

This clonotype was counted ten times or more. This chain links TRBV14 with TRBJ2-1, with unresolved D. With 2 bases removed from V and 7 bases from J, the gap between germline ends came to 12 bases. Per germline, CDR1 SGHDN and CDR2 FVKESK. This CDR3 is 14 amino acids long. The CDR3 sequence is CASSQLDQANEQFF. CDR3 nucleotides: TGTGCCAGCAGCCAACTGGACCAAGCGAATGAGCAGTTCTTC.

The gene calls are TRBV15 and TRBJ2-5, with a tentative D call TRBD1 (6 bases). The CDR3 totals 14 residues. With 0 bases removed from V and 5 bases from J, the gap between germline ends came to 10 bases. CDR1 is LNHNV, CDR2 YYDKDF, per germline (reference sequence). The CDR3 sequence: CATSREGHAETQYF. CDR3 coding DNA: TGTGCCACCAGCAGAGAGGGACATGCTGAGACCCAGTACTTC.

This clonotype was seen a handful of times. This chain connects TRBV6-2 or TRBV6-3 to TRBJ2-7; D gene uncertain. CDR3 length: 14 amino acids. Trimming removed 5 bases at V and 3 bases at J, with 14 bases between. Germline V gene sequence: CDR1 MNHEY, CDR2 SVGEGT. The CDR3 nucleotides are TGTGCCAGCAGTCTCCCGTACGAGAACTACGAGCAGTACGTC. Translated: CASSLPYENYEQYV.

Many counts were recorded for this clonotype. This rearrangement joins TRBV5-1 to TRBJ2-7; the match to TRBD2 covers 12 bases. From germline, CDR1 is SGHRS and CDR2 YFSETQ. V lost 8 bases to trimming and J lost 3 bases; unmatched junction nucleotides: 6. The CDR3 totals 14 residues. CDR3 DNA: TGCGCCAGTCAAAGGACTAGCGGGAACTACGAGCAGTACTTC. Amino acid sequence: CASQRTSGNYEQYF.